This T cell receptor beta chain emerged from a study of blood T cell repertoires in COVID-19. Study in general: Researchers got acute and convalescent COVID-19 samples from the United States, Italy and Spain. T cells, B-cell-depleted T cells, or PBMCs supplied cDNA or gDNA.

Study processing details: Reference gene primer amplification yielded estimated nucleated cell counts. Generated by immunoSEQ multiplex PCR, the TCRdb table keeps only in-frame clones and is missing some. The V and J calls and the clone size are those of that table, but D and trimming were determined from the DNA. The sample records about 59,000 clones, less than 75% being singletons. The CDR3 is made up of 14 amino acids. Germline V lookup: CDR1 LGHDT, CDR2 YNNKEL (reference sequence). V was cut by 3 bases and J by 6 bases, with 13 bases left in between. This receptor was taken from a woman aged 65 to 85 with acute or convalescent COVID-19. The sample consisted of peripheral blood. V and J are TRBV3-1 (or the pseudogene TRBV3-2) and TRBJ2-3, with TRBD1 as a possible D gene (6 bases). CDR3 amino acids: CASSQEGGEDTQYF. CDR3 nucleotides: TGTGCCAGCAGCCAGGAAGGGGGAGAGGATACGCAGTATTTT.